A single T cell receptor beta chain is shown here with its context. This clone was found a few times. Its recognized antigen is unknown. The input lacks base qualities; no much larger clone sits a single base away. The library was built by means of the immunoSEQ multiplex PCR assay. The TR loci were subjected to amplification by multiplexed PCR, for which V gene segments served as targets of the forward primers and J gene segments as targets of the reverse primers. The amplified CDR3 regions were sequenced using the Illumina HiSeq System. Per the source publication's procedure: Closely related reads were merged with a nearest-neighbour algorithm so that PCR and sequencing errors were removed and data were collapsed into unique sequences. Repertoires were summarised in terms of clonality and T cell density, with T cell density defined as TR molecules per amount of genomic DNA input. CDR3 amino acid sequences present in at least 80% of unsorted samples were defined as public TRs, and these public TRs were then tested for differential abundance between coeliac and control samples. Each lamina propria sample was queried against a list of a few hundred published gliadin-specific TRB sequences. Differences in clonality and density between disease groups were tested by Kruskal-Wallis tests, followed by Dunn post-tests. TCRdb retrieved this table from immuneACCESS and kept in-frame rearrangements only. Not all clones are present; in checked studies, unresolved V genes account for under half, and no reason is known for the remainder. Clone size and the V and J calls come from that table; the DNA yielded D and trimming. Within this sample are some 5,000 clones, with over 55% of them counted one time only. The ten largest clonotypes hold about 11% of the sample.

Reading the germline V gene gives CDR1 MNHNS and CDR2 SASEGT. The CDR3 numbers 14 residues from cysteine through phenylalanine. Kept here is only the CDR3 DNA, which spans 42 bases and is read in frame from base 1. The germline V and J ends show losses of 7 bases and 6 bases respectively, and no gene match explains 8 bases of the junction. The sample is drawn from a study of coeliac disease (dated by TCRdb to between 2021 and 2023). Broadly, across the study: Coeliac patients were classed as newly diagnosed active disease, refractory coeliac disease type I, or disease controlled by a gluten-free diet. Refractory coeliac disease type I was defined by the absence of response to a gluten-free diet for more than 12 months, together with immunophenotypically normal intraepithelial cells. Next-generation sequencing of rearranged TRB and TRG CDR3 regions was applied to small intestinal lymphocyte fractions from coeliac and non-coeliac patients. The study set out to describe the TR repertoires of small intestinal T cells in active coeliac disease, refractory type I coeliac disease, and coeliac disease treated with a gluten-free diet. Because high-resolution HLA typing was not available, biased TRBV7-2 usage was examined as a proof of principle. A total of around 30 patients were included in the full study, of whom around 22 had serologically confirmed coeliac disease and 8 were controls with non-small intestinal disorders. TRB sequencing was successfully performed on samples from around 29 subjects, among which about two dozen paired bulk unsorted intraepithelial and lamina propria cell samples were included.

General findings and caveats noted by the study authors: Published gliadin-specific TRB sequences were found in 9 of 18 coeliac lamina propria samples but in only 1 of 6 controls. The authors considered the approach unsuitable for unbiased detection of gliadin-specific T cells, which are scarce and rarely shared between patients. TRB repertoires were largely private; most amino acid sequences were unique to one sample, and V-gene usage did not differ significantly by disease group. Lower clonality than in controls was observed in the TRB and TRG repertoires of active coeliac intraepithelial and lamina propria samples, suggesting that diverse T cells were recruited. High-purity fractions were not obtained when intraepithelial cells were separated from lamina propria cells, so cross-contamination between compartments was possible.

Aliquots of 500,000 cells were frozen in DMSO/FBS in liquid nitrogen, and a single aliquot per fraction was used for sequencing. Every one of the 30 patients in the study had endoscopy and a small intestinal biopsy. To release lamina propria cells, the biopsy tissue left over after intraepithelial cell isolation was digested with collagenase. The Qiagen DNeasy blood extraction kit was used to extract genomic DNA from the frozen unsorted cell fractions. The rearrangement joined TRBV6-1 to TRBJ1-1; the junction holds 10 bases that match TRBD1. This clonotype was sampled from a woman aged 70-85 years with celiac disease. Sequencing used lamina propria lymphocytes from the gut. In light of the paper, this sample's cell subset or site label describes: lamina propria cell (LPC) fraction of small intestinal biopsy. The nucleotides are TGTGCCAGCAAGGGACAGGGGAGGCGAGCTGAAGCTTTCTTT. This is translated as CASKGQGRRAEAFF.